Detailed here is one T cell receptor (beta chain). Its antigen is unknown. Per-base quality was not reported, and no clone a single base away is much larger than it. DNA was extracted from blood mononuclear cells, with the same DNA used for both TCR and STAT3 sequencing. TCRbeta libraries were sequenced on an Illumina MiSeq, averaging roughly 40,000 productive templates per sample. TCRbeta CDR3 libraries were generated with the immunoSEQ assay using multiplex PCR amplification. In the source study's methods: Repertoire diversity was calculated as previously defined, with values near 0 taken to indicate extremely monoclonal samples. What TCRdb holds here is the immuneACCESS table cut down to in-frame rearrangements. Part of the clones is not present; checked against another copy, under half of the missing clones reflect an unresolved V gene, and the others are unexplained. V and J calls and clone size are those listed in that table; D and trimming were worked out from the DNA. The sample table records about 42,000 clones; around 80% of these occur just once. The top ten constitute around 0.39% of the sample.

The data were taken from a study of STAT3 mutations in large granular lymphocyte leukemia (dated 2019 in TCRdb). At the level of the whole study: Roughly half of the T-LGLL patients who were sequenced longitudinally carried canonical activating STAT3 mutations. More than half of T-LGLL patients received one or more immunosuppressive therapy regimens, with hematologic response in roughly 41% of those treated. To reconstruct clonal hierarchy and dynamics, serial deep sequencing of TCRbeta CDR3 and STAT3 was performed in patients with T-cell large granular lymphocyte leukemia. From an initial cohort of hundreds of LGL patients, roughly 17 representative T-LGLL cases were selected for longitudinal TCRbeta and STAT3 sequencing. A couple of patients with natural killer LGL leukemia were also sequenced longitudinally as controls within the study. For each patient, sequencing was performed at an average of around 4 time points, with a range of 2 to 8 samplings.

Broad study findings and their caveats: Dominant TCR clone burden was found to exceed STAT3 mutant burden in several patients, suggesting that STAT3 mutation arose secondarily within a pre-expanded clone. TCR clonotype switching after therapy was seen in about 30% of the 18 patients, with all newly emerging clones being STAT3 wild type. Persisting codominant clonotypes in some patients meant a small but highly pathogenic clone may have been missed. Because no samples were available when a clone first appeared, clonal expansion was inferred from samplings taken at other points. The linking of therapy response to changes in TCR clonal burden was complicated by variable intervals between samplings and differing treatment regimens. Every T-LGLL patient showed at least one immunodominant TCRbeta clonotype, and about half showed multiple immunodominant subclonotypes.

Taken from the germline V gene, the CDR1 and CDR2 loops are MDHEN and SYDVKM. V and J are truncated by 6 bases and 1 base respectively, leaving an intervening sequence of 10 bases. The CDR3 starts with the cysteine, ends with the phenylalanine, and has 14 residues. CDR3 DNA only is kept here, 42 bases in frame from base 1. The source material was PBMCs. The rearranged segments are TRBV28 and TRBJ1-5; the D gene cannot be resolved reliably. The source of this sequence is a human donor with T large granular lymphocyte leukemia. Some clones in this sample may be carry-over from other donors' samples. The DNA sequence is given as TGTGCCAGCAGCTTGGGAGGAAGCAATCAGCCCCAGCATTTT. Its coded protein is CASSLGGSNQPQHF.